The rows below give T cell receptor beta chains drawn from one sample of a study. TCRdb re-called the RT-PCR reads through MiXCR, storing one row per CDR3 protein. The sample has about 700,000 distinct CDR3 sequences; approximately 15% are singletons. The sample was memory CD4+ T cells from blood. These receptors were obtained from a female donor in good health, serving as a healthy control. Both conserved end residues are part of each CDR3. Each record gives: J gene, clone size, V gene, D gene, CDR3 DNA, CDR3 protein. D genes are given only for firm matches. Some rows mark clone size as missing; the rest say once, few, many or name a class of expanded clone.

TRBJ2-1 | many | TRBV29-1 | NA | TGCAGCGTTGTGACCCACAAGGGGAATGAGCAGTTCTTC | CSVVTHKGNEQFF
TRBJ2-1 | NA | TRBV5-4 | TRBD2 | TGTGCCAGCAGCCAAAGGGGACTAGCGGGAACCCCCTACAATGAGCAGTTCTTC | CASSQRGLAGTPYNEQFF
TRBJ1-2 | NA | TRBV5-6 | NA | TGTGCCAGCAGCTTTAGGGTTGACTACTATGGCTACACCTTC | CASSFRVDYYGYTF
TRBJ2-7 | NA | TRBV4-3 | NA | TGCGCCAGCAGCCAAGATGGCGGCAGGGCCCCTACGAAACAGTACTTC | CASSQDGGRAPTKQYF
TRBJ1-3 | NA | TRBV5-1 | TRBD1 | TGCGCCAGCAGCTTGACGGGACAGAGCTCTGGAAACACCATATATTTT | CASSLTGQSSGNTIYF
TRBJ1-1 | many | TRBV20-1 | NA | TGCAGTGCTAGAGACCCAGGGTGGGGGAACACTGAAGCTTTCTTT | CSARDPGWGNTEAFF
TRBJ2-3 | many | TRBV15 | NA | TGTGCCACCAGCAGAGGGACGGGGGCCAGCACAGATACGCAGTATTTT | CATSRGTGASTDTQYF
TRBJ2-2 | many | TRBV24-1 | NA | TGTGCCACCAGTGGTCTACAGGATACCGGGGAGCTGTTTTTT | CATSGLQDTGELFF
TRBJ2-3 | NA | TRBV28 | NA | TGTGCCAGCAGCTTTGCGGGGGCCCATGGGAATACGCAGTATTTT | CASSFAGAHGNTQYF
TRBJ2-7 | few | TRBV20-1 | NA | TGCAGTGCTAGTATAGGCGAGCAGTACTTC | CSASIGEQYF
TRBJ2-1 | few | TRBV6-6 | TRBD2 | TGTGCCAGCCAGACTAGCGGGAGATACAATGAGCAGTTCTTC | CASQTSGRYNEQFF
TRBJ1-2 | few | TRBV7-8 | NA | TGTGCCAGCACAGTCAGCTATGGCTACACCTTC | CASTVSYGYTF
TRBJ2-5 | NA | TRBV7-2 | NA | TGTGCCAGCAGCTCATTGGCGGAGACCCAGTACTTC | CASSSLAETQYF
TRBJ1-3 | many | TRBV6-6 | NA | TGTGCCAGCAGTCCCAGCACAGGGATAAACACCATATATTTT | CASSPSTGINTIYF
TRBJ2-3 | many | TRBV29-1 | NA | TGCAGCGTTGTAAGGGGCTATGGGACAGATACGCAGTATTTT | CSVVRGYGTDTQYF
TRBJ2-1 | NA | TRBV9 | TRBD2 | TGTGCCAGCAGCGCCTTTCTAGCGGGAGCGGTGAATGAGCAGTTCTTC | CASSAFLAGAVNEQFF
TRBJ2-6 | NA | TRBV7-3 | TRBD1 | TGTGCCAGCAGCTTAAACGCCGGGCAGGGGGCCTCTGGGGCCAACGTCCTGACTTTC | CASSLNAGQGASGANVLTF
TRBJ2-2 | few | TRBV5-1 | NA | TGCGCCAGCAGACCGGACAGAGAAACCGGGGAGCTGTTTTTT | CASRPDRETGELFF
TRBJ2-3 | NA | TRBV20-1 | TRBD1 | TGCAGTGCCAACGGACAGGGGGCGATCGTAGATACGCAGTATTTT | CSANGQGAIVDTQYF
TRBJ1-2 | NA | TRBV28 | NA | TGTGCCAGCAGAAAACAGGGCGGGGTGTATGGCTACACCTTC | CASRKQGGVYGYTF
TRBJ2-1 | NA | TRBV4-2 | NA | TGTGCCAGCAGCTACGAGCGTGGGACTGGGGCCTACAATGAGCAGTTCTTC | CASSYERGTGAYNEQFF
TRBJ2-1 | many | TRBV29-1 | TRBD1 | TGCAGCGTTGCCCTCTTGCGGACAGGCTCCTACAATGAGCAGTTCTTC | CSVALLRTGSYNEQFF
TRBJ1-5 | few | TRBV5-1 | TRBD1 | TGCGCCAGCAGCTTGGAAGGGACAGCCCATCAGCCCCAGCATTTT | CASSLEGTAHQPQHF
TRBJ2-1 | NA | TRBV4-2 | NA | TGTGCCAGCAGCCATTTTACAGGGAGAGATGAGCAGTTCTTC | CASSHFTGRDEQFF
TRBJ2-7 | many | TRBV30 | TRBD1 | TGTGCCTGGAGTTCTCCCTCGGGACAGGGGTACGAGCAGTACTTC | CAWSSPSGQGYEQYF
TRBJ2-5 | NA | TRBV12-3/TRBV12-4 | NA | TGTGCCAGCCAGTTTAGCAGCGCGCGTACCCAGTACTTC | CASQFSSARTQYF
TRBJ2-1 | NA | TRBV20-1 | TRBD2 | TGCAGTGCTACCTTAGCGGGACGCAACAATGAGCAGTTCTTC | CSATLAGRNNEQFF
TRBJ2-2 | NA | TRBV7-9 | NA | TGTGCCAGCACCTCGACGGCCTATGGCTACACCGGGGAGCTGTTTTTT | CASTSTAYGYTGELFF
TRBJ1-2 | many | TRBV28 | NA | TGTGCCAGCAGTTCCCCGGAGGGACACTATGGCTACACCTTC | CASSSPEGHYGYTF
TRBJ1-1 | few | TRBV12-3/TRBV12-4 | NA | TGTGCCAGCAGTTTAGAGGGGGGCTACACTGAAGCTTTCTTT | CASSLEGGYTEAFF
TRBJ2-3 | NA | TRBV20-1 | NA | TGCAGTGCTTCCTCGGTCGATACGCAGTATTTT | CSASSVDTQYF
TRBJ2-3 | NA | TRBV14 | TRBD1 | TGTGCCAGCAGCCCGGCCGGACAGGGCAGGCAGTATTTT | CASSPAGQGRQYF
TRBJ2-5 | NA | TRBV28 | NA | TGTGCCAGCAGTGCCACAGGACTCCGGGAGGAGACCCAGTACTTC | CASSATGLREETQYF
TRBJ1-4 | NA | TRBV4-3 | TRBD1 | TGCGCCAGCAGCCAAGGCGGTAAAACAGGGGCGGATGCGGCGAAAAAACTGTTTTTT | CASSQGGKTGADAAKKLFF
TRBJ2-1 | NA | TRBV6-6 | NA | TGTGCCAGCAGTCCCATCCGGGACTGGGACAATGAGCAGTTCTTC | CASSPIRDWDNEQFF
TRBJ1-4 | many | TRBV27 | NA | TGTGCCAGCAGTTACAGGCCTGAGGGTGAAAAACTGTTTTTT | CASSYRPEGEKLFF
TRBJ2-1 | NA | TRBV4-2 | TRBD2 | TGTGCCAGCAGCCAAGGGCCCCTAGCGGGAGGTGCCTACAATGAGCAGTTCTTC | CASSQGPLAGGAYNEQFF
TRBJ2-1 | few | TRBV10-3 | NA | TGTGCCATCAGTGAGTCGAAGGGCTCAGACAATGAGCAGTTCTTC | CAISESKGSDNEQFF
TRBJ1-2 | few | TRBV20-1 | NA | TGCAGTGCTCCTTCTGGGGACACTTCCTATGGCTACACCTTC | CSAPSGDTSYGYTF
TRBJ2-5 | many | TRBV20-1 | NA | TGCAGTGTACTCCGGGACTACCAAGAGACCCAGTACTTC | CSVLRDYQETQYF
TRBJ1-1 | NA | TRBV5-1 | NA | TGCGCCAGCAGCTTGGGGGGAGACAGGAGAGCTTTCTTT | CASSLGGDRRAFF
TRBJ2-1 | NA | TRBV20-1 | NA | TGCAGTGCTAGAGATCTAATTTACAATGAGCAGTTCTTC | CSARDLIYNEQFF
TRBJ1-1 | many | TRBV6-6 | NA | TGTGCCAGCAGTTACGGGGGCGGTGGCTCTGAAGCTTTCTTT | CASSYGGGGSEAFF
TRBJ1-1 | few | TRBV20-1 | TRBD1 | TGCAGTGCTAGAGTGCGAGACAGGGGGCGAAACACTGAAGCTTTCTTT | CSARVRDRGRNTEAFF
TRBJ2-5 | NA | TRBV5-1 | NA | TGCGCCAGCAGCTTTTTCCAAGAGACCCAGTACTTC | CASSFFQETQYF
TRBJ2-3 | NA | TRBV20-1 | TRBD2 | TGCAGTGCTGGGCGGACTAGCGGGATGGGAGATACGCAGTATTTT | CSAGRTSGMGDTQYF
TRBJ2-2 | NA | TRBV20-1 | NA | TGCAGTGCTAGATCATCCGGGAGTACCGGGGAGCTGTTTTTT | CSARSSGSTGELFF
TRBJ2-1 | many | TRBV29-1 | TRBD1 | TGCAGCGGGGGACAGGGTGCCTACAATGAGCAGTTCTTC | CSGGQGAYNEQFF
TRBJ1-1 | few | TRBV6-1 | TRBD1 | TGTGCCAGCAGCCCCCCCCTAACAGGGGGCACTGAAGCTTTCTTT | CASSPPLTGGTEAFF
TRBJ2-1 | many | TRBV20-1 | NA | TGCAGTGCCGACCCCCCCCAGGGCCAGCGCGATGAGCAGTTCTTC | CSADPPQGQRDEQFF
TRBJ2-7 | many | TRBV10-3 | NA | TGTGCCATCAGTGATCGAGACGGAACCTACGAGCAGTACTTC | CAISDRDGTYEQYF
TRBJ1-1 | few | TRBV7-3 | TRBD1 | TGTGCCAGCAGCGTGACAGGGACAGCTGAAGCTTTCTTT | CASSVTGTAEAFF
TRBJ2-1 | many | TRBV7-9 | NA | TGTGCCAGCAGCTTAGTCGTGACTAGACCCAATGAGCAGTTCTTC | CASSLVVTRPNEQFF
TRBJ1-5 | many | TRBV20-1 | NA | TGCAGTGCTAAGTCCCCGTTAGGCAATCAGCCCCAGCATTTT | CSAKSPLGNQPQHF
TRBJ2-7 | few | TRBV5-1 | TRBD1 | TGCGCCAGCAGCTTGGAGGTCGGCACAGGGGGCAGGTACGAGCAGTACTTC | CASSLEVGTGGRYEQYF
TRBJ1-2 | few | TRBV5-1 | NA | TGCGCCAGCAGCTACGAGGAAGGTAACTATGGCTACACCTTC | CASSYEEGNYGYTF
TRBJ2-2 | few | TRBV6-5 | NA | TGTGCCAGCAGTTACATGGGTCGGGCCCAGAACACCGGGGAGCTGTTTTTT | CASSYMGRAQNTGELFF
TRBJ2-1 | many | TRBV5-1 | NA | TGCGCCAGCAGCTTGGGGCCCCAACTAGGAAGCTCCTACAATGAGCAGTTCTTC | CASSLGPQLGSSYNEQFF
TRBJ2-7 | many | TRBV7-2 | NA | TGTGCCAGCAGCGCCGGTAATGGGTACGAGCAGTACTTC | CASSAGNGYEQYF